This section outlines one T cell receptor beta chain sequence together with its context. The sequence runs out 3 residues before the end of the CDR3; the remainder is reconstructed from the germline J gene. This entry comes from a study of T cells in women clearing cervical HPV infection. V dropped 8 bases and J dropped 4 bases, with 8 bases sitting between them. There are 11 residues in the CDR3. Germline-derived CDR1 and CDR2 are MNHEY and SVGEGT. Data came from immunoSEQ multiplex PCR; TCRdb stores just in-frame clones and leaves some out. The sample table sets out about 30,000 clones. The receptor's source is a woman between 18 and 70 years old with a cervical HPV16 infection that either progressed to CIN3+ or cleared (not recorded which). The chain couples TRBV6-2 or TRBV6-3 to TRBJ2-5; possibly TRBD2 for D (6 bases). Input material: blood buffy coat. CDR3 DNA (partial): TGTGCCAGCGCCGGGGGAGAGACC. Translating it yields CASAGGET. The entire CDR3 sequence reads CASAGGETQYF.